This T cell receptor (beta chain) comes out of a study of blood T cell repertoires in COVID-19 (dated by TCRdb to 2020 to 2022). Some background on the complete study: Samples from collaborators originated in the United States, Italy and Spain and spanned both the acute and convalescent phases of COVID-19. The material from the prospective study consisted of cDNA or gDNA derived from T cells, B-cell-depleted T cells, or PBMCs. Subjects who had been exposed to COVID-19, were actively infected with it, or had recovered from it provided the deeply sampled blood TCRbeta repertoires that made up the dataset. The repertoires were released in a freely available public database intended as a resource for research on the immune response to SARS-CoV-2. Samples were obtained from the ongoing ImmuneRACE study (first 160 participants) and from about 1,300 subjects provided by 6 global collaborators. Nearly every sample came with metadata listing a de-identified subject ID, COVID-19 status, age in years and sex. Where HLA class I and class II types were available, the types were taken from metadata supplied by the sample provider, not from assay-based typing. Study-wide findings and limitations: The quantity of clinical and demographic metadata differed by source and by participant and was supplied without curation.

Participants in the prospective study were enrolled through a virtual design, were aged roughly 18 to 100 years, and lived in about 25 United States geographic areas. Cohort assignment in the prospective study relied on participant-reported clinical history from a screening survey and a study questionnaire. ImmuneRACE Cohort 3 recovered participants were defined by two consecutive negative NP/OP PCR tests, healthcare professional clearance, or symptom resolution. Mobile phlebotomists in the prospective study collected whole blood, serum and a nasopharyngeal or oropharyngeal swab from every participant. Additional blood draws and questionnaires over an approximately two-month period could optionally be provided by prospective study participants. Prospective study blood samples were shipped either frozen or at room temperature before DNA extraction. This clone was counted a few times. The specificity of this receptor is unknown. No much larger clonotype is one base removed from it; base qualities were not supplied.

CDR1 and CDR2 were assigned from the germline V gene as SGHAT and FQNNGV. The junction carries 16 bases between V and J, which are trimmed by 3 bases and 1 base respectively. The CDR3 numbers 16 residues from cysteine through phenylalanine. Only the CDR3 region is kept as DNA, spanning 48 bases read in frame from base 1. TCRbeta CDR3 regions were amplified from genomic DNA using the immunoSEQ Assay, a bias-controlled multiplex PCR. The source study handled its data this way. The number of nucleated cells in each sample was estimated by amplification of reference gene primers within the assay. To quantify the absolute abundance of each unique TCRbeta CDR3 rearrangement, sequence reads were collapsed and filtered. Productive Simpson clonality was computed per sample as the square root of Simpson's diversity index over productive rearrangements. Here the immuneACCESS table is served through TCRdb, limited to in-frame sequences with V and J called. Missing clones are a known gap in these copies; in checked studies unresolved V genes cover under half, and the rest lacks a known reason. V and J calls and clone size follow that table, whereas D and trimming were derived from the DNA. For this sample the table gives about 300,000 clones, of which 75% to 90% were detected only once. The biggest ten clones account for 2.2% of the sample.

What was sequenced was PBMCs or T cells enriched from blood (not recorded which). The V and J segments used are TRBV11-2 and TRBJ2-7, and TRBD2 may be the D gene, going by 6 matching bases. The clonotype originates from a man aged 25-40 years who had recovered from COVID-19. This receptor has the CDR3 CASSFARGRTSYEQYF. The nucleotides read TGTGCCAGCAGCTTTGCCCGGGGGAGGACTTCCTACGAGCAGTACTTC.